This T cell receptor beta chain was identified in a study of cytomegalovirus exposure and HLA in healthy donors. This CDR3 comprises 11 residues. V lost 5 bases to trimming and J lost 5 bases, with 4 bases between them. Germline CDR1 and CDR2: SGHNT and YENEEA. A word on this clone: The antigen is not known.

Study results and limitations: Researchers counted roughly 150 TCR beta chains as cytomegalovirus-associated.

PCR involved 60 Vbeta and 13 Jbeta primers. Using immunoSEQ multiplex PCR, the repertoire was profiled, and TCRdb retains in-frame clones only, with some absent. This table has fewer than 150,000 clones, 80% appearing once. V and J are TRBV11-3 and TRBJ2-1, with D hard to call. The sequence came from a man between 35 and 55 years old in good health and CMV-seronegative. The specimen sequenced was PBMCs. This CDR3 is CASSADNEQFF. CDR3 DNA sequence: TGTGCCAGCAGCGCGGACAATGAGCAGTTCTTC.